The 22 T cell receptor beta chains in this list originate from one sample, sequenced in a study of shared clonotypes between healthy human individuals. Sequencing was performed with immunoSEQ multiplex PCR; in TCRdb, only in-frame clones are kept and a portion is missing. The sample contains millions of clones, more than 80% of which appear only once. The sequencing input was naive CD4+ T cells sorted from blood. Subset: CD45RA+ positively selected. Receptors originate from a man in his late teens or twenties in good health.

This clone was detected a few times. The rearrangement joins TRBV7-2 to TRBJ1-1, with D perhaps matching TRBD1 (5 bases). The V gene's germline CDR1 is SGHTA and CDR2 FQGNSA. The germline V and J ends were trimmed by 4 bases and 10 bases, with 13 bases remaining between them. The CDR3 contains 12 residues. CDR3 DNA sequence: TGTGCCAGCAGCTATATGACGGGGGTAGCTTTCTTT. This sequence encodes CASSYMTGVAFF.

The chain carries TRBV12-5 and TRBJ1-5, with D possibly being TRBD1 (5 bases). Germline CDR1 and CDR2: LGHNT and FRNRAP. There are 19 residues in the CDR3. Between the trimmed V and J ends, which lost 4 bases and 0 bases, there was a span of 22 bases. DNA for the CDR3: TGTGCTAGTGGTTGGGGGGGGACCGGGAGGTCTTATAGCAATCAGCCCCAGCATTTT. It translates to CASGWGGTGRSYSNQPQHF.

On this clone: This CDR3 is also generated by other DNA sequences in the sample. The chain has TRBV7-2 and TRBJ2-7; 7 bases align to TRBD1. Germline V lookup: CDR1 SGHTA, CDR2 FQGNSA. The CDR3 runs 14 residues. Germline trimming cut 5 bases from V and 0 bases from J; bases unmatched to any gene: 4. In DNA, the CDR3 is TGTGCCAGCAGCCCTAGACAGGGCTCCTACGAGCAGTACTTC. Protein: CASSPRQGSYEQYF.

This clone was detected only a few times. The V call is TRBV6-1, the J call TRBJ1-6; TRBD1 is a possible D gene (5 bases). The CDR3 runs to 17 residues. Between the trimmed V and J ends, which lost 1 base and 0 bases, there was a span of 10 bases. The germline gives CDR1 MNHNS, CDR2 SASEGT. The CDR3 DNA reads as TGTGCCAGCAGTGAAGGATCAGGGAGCTCCTATAATTCACCCCTCCACTTT. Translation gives CASSEGSGSSYNSPLHF.

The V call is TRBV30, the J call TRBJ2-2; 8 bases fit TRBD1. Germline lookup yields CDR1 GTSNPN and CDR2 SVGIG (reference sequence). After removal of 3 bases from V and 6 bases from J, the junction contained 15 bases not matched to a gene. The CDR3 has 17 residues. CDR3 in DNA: TGTGCCTGGAGCCGCGGGACAGGAAGATCGGGACCCGGGGAGCTGTTTTTT. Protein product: CAWSRGTGRSGPGELFF.

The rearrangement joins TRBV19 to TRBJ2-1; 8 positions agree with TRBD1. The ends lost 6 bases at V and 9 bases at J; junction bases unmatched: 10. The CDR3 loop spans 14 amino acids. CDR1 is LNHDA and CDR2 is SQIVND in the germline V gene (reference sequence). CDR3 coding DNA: TGTGCCAGTAGCCAATTGGACAGGGACGGTGAGCAGTTCTTC. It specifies CASSQLDRDGEQFF.

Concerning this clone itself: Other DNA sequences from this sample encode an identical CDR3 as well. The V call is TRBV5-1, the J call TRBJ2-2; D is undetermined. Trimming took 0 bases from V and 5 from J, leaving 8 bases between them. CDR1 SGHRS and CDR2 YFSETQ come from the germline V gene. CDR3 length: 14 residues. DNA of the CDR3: TGCGCCAGCAGCTTGGGGGCCGGAACCGGGGAGCTGTTTTTT. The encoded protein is CASSLGAGTGELFF.

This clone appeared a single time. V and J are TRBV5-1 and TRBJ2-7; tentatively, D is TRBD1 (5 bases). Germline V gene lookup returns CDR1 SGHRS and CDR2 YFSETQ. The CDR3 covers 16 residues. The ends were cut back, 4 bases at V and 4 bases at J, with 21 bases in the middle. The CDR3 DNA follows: TGCGCCAGCAGCCATCGACAGACAGAAAGACCTTACGAGCAGTACTTC. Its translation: CASSHRQTERPYEQYF.

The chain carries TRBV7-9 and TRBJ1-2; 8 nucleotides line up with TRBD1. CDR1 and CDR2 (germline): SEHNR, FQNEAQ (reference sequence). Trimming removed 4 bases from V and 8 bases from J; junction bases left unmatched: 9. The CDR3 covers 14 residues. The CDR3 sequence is CASSSDRVHLGYTF. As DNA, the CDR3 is TGTGCCAGCAGCTCGGACAGGGTACACTTAGGCTACACCTTC.

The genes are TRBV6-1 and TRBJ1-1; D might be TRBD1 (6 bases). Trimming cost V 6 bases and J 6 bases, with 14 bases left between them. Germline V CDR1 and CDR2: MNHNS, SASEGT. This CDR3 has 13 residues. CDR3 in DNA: TGTGCCAGCAGAGATCAGGGGATCGCTGAAGCTTTCTTT. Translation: CASRDQGIAEAFF.

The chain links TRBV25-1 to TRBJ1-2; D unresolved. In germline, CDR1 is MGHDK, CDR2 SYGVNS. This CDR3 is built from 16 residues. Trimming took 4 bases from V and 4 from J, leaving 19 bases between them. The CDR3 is CASSGSQAVVLYGYTF. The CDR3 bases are TGTGCCAGCAGTGGATCGCAGGCTGTAGTTCTCTATGGCTACACCTTC.

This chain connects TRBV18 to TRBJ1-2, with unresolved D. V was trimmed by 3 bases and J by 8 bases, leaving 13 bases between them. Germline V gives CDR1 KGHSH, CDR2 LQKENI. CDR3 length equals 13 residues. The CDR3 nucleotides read TGTGCCAGCTCACCGCCCGGGATAACGGGCTACACCTTC. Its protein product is CASSPPGITGYTF.

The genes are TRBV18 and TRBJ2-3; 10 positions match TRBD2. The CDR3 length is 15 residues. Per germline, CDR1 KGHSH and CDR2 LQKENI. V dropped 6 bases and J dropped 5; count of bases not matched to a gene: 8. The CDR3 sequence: CASSRSGGAGDTQYF. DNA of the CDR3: TGTGCCAGCTCCCGGAGCGGGGGGGCCGGAGATACGCAGTATTTT.

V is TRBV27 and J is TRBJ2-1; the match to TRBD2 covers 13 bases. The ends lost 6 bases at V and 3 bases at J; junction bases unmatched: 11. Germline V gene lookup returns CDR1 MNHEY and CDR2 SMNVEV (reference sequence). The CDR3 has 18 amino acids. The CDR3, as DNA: TGTGCCAGCAGACTAGCGGGAGGGGTGATGGAGGGCTACAATGAGCAGTTCTTC. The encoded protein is CASRLAGGVMEGYNEQFF.

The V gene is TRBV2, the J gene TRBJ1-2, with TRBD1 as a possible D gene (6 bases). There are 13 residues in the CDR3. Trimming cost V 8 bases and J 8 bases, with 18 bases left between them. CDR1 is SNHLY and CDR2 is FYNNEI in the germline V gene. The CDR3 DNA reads TGTGCCAGCGACCTCGTCGGGGGCGGAGGCTACACCTTC. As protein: CASDLVGGGGYTF.

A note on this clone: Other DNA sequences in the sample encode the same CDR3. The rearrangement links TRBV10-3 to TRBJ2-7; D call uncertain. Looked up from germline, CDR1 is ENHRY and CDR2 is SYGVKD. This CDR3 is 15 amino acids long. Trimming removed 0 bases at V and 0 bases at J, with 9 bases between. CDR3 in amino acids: CAISESGGSSYEQYF. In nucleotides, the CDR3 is TGTGCCATCAGTGAGTCAGGCGGCAGCTCCTACGAGCAGTACTTC.

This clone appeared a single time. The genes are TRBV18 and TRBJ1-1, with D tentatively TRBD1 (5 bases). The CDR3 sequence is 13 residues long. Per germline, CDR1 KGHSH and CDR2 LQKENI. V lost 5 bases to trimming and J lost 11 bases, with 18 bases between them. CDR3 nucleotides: TGTGCCAGCTCATCAGGTATCAGGGACCGGGCTTTCTTT. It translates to CASSSGIRDRAFF.

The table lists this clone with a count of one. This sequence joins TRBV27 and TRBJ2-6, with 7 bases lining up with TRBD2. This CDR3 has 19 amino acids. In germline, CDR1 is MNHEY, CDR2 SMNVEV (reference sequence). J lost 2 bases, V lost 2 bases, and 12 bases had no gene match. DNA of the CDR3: TGTGCCAGCAGTTTAAGGTGGCTTTGGGAGGGGACTGGGGCCAACGTCCTGACTTTC. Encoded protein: CASSLRWLWEGTGANVLTF.

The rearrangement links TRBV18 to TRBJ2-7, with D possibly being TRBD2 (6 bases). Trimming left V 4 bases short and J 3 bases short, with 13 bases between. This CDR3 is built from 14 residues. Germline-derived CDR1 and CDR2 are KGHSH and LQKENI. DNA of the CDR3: TGTGCCAGCTCACGAAGGACGGGGGACTACGAGCAGTACTTC. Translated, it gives CASSRRTGDYEQYF.

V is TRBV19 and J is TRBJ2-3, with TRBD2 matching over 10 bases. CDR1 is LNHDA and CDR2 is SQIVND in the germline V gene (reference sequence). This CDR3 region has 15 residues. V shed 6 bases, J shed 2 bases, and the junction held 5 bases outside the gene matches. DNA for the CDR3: TGTGCCAGTAGGAGCGGGGGGGCCTTCACAGATACGCAGTATTTT. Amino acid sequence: CASRSGGAFTDTQYF.

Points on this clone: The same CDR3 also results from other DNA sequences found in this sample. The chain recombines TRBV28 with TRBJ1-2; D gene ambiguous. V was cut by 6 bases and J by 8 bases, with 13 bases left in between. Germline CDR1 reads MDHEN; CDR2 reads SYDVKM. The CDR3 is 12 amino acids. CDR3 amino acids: CASSLAGGGYTF. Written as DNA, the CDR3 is TGTGCCAGCAGCCTCGCGGGTGGCGGCTACACCTTC.

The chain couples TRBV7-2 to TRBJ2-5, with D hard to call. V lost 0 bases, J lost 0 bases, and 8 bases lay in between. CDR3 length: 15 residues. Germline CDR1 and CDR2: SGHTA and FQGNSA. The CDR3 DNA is TGTGCCAGCAGCTTAGCGAGAGCGTACCAAGAGACCCAGTACTTC. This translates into CASSLARAYQETQYF.